This TCR beta chain was observed in a study of blood T cell repertoires in COVID-19. This CDR3 has 14 amino acids. Per germline, CDR1 SGDLS and CDR2 YYNGEE. V lost 0 bases and J lost 11, with 17 bases in between. Original processing notes: Amplification from reference gene primers served as the basis for estimated nucleated cell counts. Repertoires were generated with immunoSEQ multiplex PCR, while TCRdb's copy carries only in-frame clones and drops some. V and J calls and clone size are copied from that table; D and trimming were computed from the DNA. The sample yields under 350,000 clones, around 90% seen once.

The material sequenced was peripheral blood. The chain employs TRBV9 and TRBJ2-5, with a weak D call TRBD2 (5 bases). The receptor was isolated from a man aged 50 to 60 with acute or convalescent COVID-19. The CDR3 bases are TGTGCCAGCAGCGTAGACAGTGGGCTCTCGGGGCAGTACTTC. It is translated as CASSVDSGLSGQYF.